The rows below give T cell receptor beta chains drawn from one sample of a study of low-dose radiotherapy and immunotherapy resistance in tumors. TCRdb re-derived calls from the reads in MiXCR, one entry per CDR3 protein. The sample contains tens of thousands of distinct CDR3 sequences, more than 20% of which appear only once. The material sequenced was PBMCs, taken after low-dose radiotherapy plus immunotherapy. The receptors originated from a female donor with ovarian cancer. Each CDR3 is given with its conserved first and last residue. A D gene is named only where the DNA matches it firmly. Only part of the rows carry a size: once, few, many, or a class if the clone is expanded.

V gene	J gene	D gene	clone size	CDR3 DNA	CDR3 protein
TRBV5-1	TRBJ1-1	TRBD1	many	TGCGCCAGCAGCTTTTGGACAGGTGAAGCCTTGAACACTGAAGCTTTCTTT	CASSFWTGEALNTEAFF
TRBV7-9	TRBJ2-2	-	many	TGTGCCAGCAGCTTAGCCGGACAGCACGCGAACACCGGGGAGCTGTTTTTT	CASSLAGQHANTGELFF
TRBV4-2	TRBJ2-7	-	many	TGTGCCAGCAGCCAAGGCTCACGGGATCCCTACGAGCAGTACTTC	CASSQGSRDPYEQYF
TRBV19	TRBJ2-2	-	-	TGTGCCAGTAGTATCCTCAGCACCAACACCGGGGAGCTGTTTTTT	CASSILSTNTGELFF
TRBV18	TRBJ2-5	-	many	TGTGCCAGCTCTCAAACGGGTGGAGAGACCCAGTACTTC	CASSQTGGETQYF
TRBV25-1	TRBJ2-7	-	-	TGTGCCAGCAGTGACATCTACGAGCAGTACTTC	CASSDIYEQYF
TRBV24-1	TRBJ2-5	TRBD1	many	TGTGCCACCAGTGATCCCGGGACAGGGAGGCAAGAGACCCAGTACTTC	CATSDPGTGRQETQYF
TRBV19	TRBJ1-2	-	few	TGTGCCAGTAGATCGGGGGGTGCAGGTCCCTATGGCTACACCTTC	CASRSGGAGPYGYTF
TRBV19	TRBJ2-1	TRBD2	many	TGTGCCAGTAGTATTAATGAGCGGGGGGCCTACAATGAGCAGTTCTTC	CASSINERGAYNEQFF
TRBV1	TRBJ2-5	-	many	TGCACCAGCAGCCAAGGTGATCTAGCGGGGGGCCAGGTCCAAGAGACCCAGTACTTC	CTSSQGDLAGGQVQETQYF
TRBV5-1	TRBJ2-1	-	many	TGCGCCAGCAGCTTCGTGGGCGATGAGCAGTTCTTC	CASSFVGDEQFF
TRBV7-8	TRBJ2-5	-	many	TGTGCCAGCAGCTTAAGGGGCGACCCGTACCAAGAGACCCAGTACTTC	CASSLRGDPYQETQYF
TRBV20-1	TRBJ2-1	-	many	TGCAGTGCTAGAGTGGCGACTAGTATAAATGAGCAGTTCTTC	CSARVATSINEQFF
TRBV25-1	TRBJ2-1	TRBD2	many	TGTGCCAGCAGCGGGAGGCTCTACAATGAGCAGTTCTTC	CASSGRLYNEQFF
TRBV28	TRBJ2-3	-	many	TGTGCCAGCAGTTTATTAATCAGCGGGCGAAGCACAGATACGCAGTATTTT	CASSLLISGRSTDTQYF
TRBV4-1	TRBJ2-1	TRBD2	few	TGCGCCAGCAGCCTGATAGCGGGAAATGAGCAGTTCTTC	CASSLIAGNEQFF
TRBV29-1	TRBJ2-1	-	-	TGCAGCGTTGAAGAGGTTCTCTTCTCCTACAATGAGCAGTTCTTC	CSVEEVLFSYNEQFF
TRBV20-1	TRBJ2-2	-	many	TGCAGTGCTGAGGATTACGGGGAGCTGTTTTTT	CSAEDYGELFF
TRBV6-2/TRBV6-3	TRBJ2-1	TRBD2	many	TGTGCCAGCAGACAAAGGTCTAGCGGGGCTAATGAGCAGTTCTTC	CASRQRSSGANEQFF
TRBV23-1	TRBJ1-4	TRBD1	once	TGCGCCAGCAGTCAATCGGGACAGGGGAAGCGGGTGGCAAATGAAAAACTGTTTTTT	CASSQSGQGKRVANEKLFF
TRBV24-1	TRBJ2-7	TRBD2	many	TGTGCCACCAGTCCCAGCGGGAGTACCTACGAGCAGTACTTC	CATSPSGSTYEQYF
TRBV7-2	TRBJ2-7	-	many	TGTGCCAGCAGCTTAGTCTGGGGATCGGCCTACGAGCAGTACTTC	CASSLVWGSAYEQYF
TRBV6-1	TRBJ1-6	-	-	TGTGCCAGCAGTCCCGCCTCTGGTTCACCCCTCCACTTT	CASSPASGSPLHF
TRBV20-1	TRBJ2-7	-	-	TGCAGTGCTAGAGCCCCAGACCGAACCTACGAGCAGTACTTC	CSARAPDRTYEQYF
TRBV5-5	TRBJ2-3	TRBD2	many	TGTGCCAGCAGCTTACCCAGCGGGGGGGTAGATACGCAGTATTTT	CASSLPSGGVDTQYF
TRBV28	TRBJ2-7	-	many	TGTGCCAGCACCATAGGAGGTCAGGGTCCCCCGTACTACGAGCAGTACTTC	CASTIGGQGPPYYEQYF
TRBV13	TRBJ2-2	-	many	TGTGCCAGCAGCTTAGGGGGAGCCCCCACCGGGGAGCTGTTTTTT	CASSLGGAPTGELFF
TRBV5-4	TRBJ2-1	-	-	TGTGCCAGCAGCAGCAGGGGAATGACCTACAATGAGCAGTTCTTC	CASSSRGMTYNEQFF
TRBV5-1	TRBJ2-7	TRBD2	many	TGCGCCAGCAGCTTGGCGGGAGGGGTCGAGCAGTACTTC	CASSLAGGVEQYF
TRBV11-2	TRBJ2-1	-	many	TGTGCCAGCAGCCACGGACAGCGCGCCTACAATGAGCAGTTCTTC	CASSHGQRAYNEQFF
TRBV5-4	TRBJ2-1	TRBD1	many	TGTGCCAGCAGCTCCGTACAGGGGCCGTCGCATGAGCAGTTCTTC	CASSSVQGPSHEQFF
TRBV6-2/TRBV6-3	TRBJ2-1	TRBD2	many	TGTGCCAGCAGTTACGTCGCGGGGGGGCCGGGCAATGAGCAGTTCTTC	CASSYVAGGPGNEQFF
TRBV6-1	TRBJ1-5	-	few	TGTGCCAGCAGTGAAGCCACGGTGCCCAATCAGCCCCAGCATTTT	CASSEATVPNQPQHF
TRBV5-6	TRBJ1-3	-	many	TGTGCCAGCAGCTTGGCCACGACAGGAGCCCTCTCTGGAAACACCATATATTTT	CASSLATTGALSGNTIYF
TRBV28	TRBJ2-7	-	many	TGTGCCAGCAGTCCCCAACTGTGGACCTACGAGCAGTACTTC	CASSPQLWTYEQYF
TRBV4-3	TRBJ1-1	-	many	TGCGCCAGCAGCCGAGCGGGGACTGAAGCTTTCTTT	CASSRAGTEAFF
TRBV18	TRBJ2-3	-	-	TGTGCCAGCTCACAGCCAGATACGCAGTATTTT	CASSQPDTQYF
TRBV13	TRBJ2-1	-	-	TGTGCCAGCAGCTCGACTAGAGGGGGTGAGCAGTTCTTC	CASSSTRGGEQFF
TRBV28	TRBJ1-1	-	few	TGTGCCAGCAGTTTCCTTACGGGGTTGAACACTGAAGCTTTCTTT	CASSFLTGLNTEAFF
TRBV2	TRBJ1-6	-	many	TGTGCCAGCACAGGGGAAGGGAATTCACCCCTCCACTTT	CASTGEGNSPLHF
TRBV12-3/TRBV12-4	TRBJ2-7	-	many	TGTGCCAGCAGTTTAATGGCCATAGTGGACGAGCAGTACTTC	CASSLMAIVDEQYF
TRBV20-1	TRBJ2-1	-	many	TGCAGTGCCCCCCTATACAATGAGCAGTTCTTC	CSAPLYNEQFF
TRBV19	TRBJ1-2	-	many	TGTGCCAGTAGTATAGCGGACAGCGGCTACACCTTC	CASSIADSGYTF
TRBV7-3	TRBJ2-1	TRBD1	many	TGTGCCAGCAGCTTCATACCACGATCCGGGACAGGGGGCTCCTACAATGAGCAGTTCTTC	CASSFIPRSGTGGSYNEQFF
TRBV10-3	TRBJ2-2	-	many	TGTGCCATCAGTGAGCCAAAGCCGGGACCCAACACCGGGGAGCTGTTTTTT	CAISEPKPGPNTGELFF
TRBV28	TRBJ2-7	-	many	TGTGCCACCAGTATGAACGAGCAGTACTTC	CATSMNEQYF
TRBV5-6	TRBJ2-7	-	few	TGTGCCAGCAGCTTGCTAGACTACGAGCAGTACTTC	CASSLLDYEQYF
TRBV5-6	TRBJ1-2	-	-	TGTGCCAGCAGCTGGAACCAGTACAACGGCGGCTATGGCTACACCTTC	CASSWNQYNGGYGYTF
TRBV20-1	TRBJ2-7	TRBD2	-	TGCAGTGCTAGTAAGACTAGCGGGAGTGGGGAGCAGTACTTC	CSASKTSGSGEQYF
TRBV12-3/TRBV12-4	TRBJ2-5	TRBD2	many	TGTGCCAGCAGTTTAAGCGGGAAGGAAGAGACCCAGTACTTC	CASSLSGKEETQYF
TRBV5-1	TRBJ2-2	-	many	TGCGCCAGCAGCCAGTTTAGGAATCAACCCACCGGGGAGCTGTTTTTT	CASSQFRNQPTGELFF
TRBV28	TRBJ2-5	TRBD1	many	TGTGCCAGCAGTGACAGGGGAAATCTTCAAGAGACCCAGTACTTC	CASSDRGNLQETQYF
TRBV24-1	TRBJ2-3	-	many	TGTGCCACCAGTGATTTGCAGTTGGGGATGGGGGATACAGATACGCAGTATTTT	CATSDLQLGMGDTDTQYF
TRBV6-2/TRBV6-3	TRBJ2-1	-	few	TGTGCCAGCAGTTACGCGGGACTTAACCTATCCTCCTACAATGAGCAGTTCTTC	CASSYAGLNLSSYNEQFF
TRBV30	TRBJ2-7	-	many	TGTGCCTGGAGTGTAGGGGCCAGCTCCTACGAGCAGTACTTC	CAWSVGASSYEQYF